The T cell receptor (beta chain) described here comes from a study of T-cell reconstitution after alpha-beta-depleted transplantation in children. Study conclusions and caveats: After transplant, high TCRbeta diversity at day 60 in some patients arose from surviving recipient T cells and thymic progenitors. After transplant, at about two months, alpha-beta T cells were reportedly derived from several hundred expanded graft clones. Counts and diversity of T cells one year after transplant came mostly from newly produced T cells.

In this sample, this clonotype turned up a few times. Its specificity is not known. This sample's TCRbeta library carried unique molecular identifier barcodes. TCRdb itself ran the PCR reads through MiXCR, one entry per CDR3 protein. The sample includes around 580,000 distinct CDR3 sequences, 27% of them seen just once. CDR3 size: 16 residues. V lost 4 bases to trimming and J lost 6 bases; unmatched junction nucleotides: 8. Per the germline V gene, CDR1 is SGHAT and CDR2 is FQDESV (reference sequence). Sequenced here: PBMCs, sampled before TCRalphabeta/CD19-depleted stem cell transplant. This chain connects TRBV11-1 to TRBJ2-1, with 11 bases identical to TRBD2. The source of this sequence is a boy younger than two with Wiskott-Aldrich syndrome, due to receive a stem cell transplant. The CDR3 DNA reads as TGTGCCAGCAGCTATAGGCTAGCGGGAGGACCCAATGAGCAGTTCTTC. The encoded protein is CASSYRLAGGPNEQFF.